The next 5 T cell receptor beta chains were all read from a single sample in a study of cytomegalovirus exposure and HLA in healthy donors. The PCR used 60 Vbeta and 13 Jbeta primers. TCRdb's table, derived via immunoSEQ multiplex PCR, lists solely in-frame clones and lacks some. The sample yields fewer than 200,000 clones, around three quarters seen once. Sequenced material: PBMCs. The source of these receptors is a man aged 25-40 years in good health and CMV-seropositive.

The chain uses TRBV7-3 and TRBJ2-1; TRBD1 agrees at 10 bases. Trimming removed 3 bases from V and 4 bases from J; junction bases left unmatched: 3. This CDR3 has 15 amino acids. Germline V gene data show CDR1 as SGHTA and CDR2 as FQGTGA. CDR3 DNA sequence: TGTGCCAGCAGCTTCGGGACAGGGGTATACAATGAGCAGTTCTTC. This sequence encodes CASSFGTGVYNEQFF.

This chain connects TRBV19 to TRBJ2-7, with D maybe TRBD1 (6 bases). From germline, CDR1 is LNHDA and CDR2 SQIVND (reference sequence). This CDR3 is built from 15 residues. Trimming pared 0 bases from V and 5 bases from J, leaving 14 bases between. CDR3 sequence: CASSIESQGLDEQYF. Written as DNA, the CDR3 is TGTGCCAGTAGTATAGAAAGTCAGGGGCTCGACGAGCAGTACTTC. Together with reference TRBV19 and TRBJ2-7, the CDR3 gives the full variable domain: DGGITQSPKYLFRKEGQNVTLSCEQNLNHDAMYWYRQDPGQGLRLIYYSQIVNDFQKGDIAEGYSVSREKKESFPLTVTSAQKNPTAFYLCASSIESQGLDEQYFGPGTRLTVT.

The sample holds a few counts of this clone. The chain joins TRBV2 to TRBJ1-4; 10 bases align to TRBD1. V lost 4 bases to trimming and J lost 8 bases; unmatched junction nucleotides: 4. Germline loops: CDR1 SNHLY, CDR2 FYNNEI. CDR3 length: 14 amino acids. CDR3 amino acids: CASSGGQGTEKLFF. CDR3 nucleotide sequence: TGTGCCAGCAGTGGGGGACAGGGGACGGAAAAACTGTTTTTT.

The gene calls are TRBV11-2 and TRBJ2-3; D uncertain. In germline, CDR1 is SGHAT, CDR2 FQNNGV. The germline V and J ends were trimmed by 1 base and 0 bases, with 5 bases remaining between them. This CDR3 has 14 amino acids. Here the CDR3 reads CASSLGGSTDTQYF. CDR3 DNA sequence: TGTGCCAGCAGCTTAGGTGGCAGCACAGATACGCAGTATTTT.

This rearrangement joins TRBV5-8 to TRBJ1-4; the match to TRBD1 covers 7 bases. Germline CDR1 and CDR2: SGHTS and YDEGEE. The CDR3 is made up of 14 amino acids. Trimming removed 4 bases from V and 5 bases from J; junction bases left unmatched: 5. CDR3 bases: TGTGCCAGCAGCCCTGGAGGGGGCAATGAAAAACTGTTTTTT. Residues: CASSPGGGNEKLFF.